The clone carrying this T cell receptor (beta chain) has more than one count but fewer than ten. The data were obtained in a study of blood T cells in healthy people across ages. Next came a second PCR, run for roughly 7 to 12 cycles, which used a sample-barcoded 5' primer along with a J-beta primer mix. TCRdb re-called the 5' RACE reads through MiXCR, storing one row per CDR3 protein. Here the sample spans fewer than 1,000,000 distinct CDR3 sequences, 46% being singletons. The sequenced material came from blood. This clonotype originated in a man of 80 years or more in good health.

The CDR3 loop is CASSLALPNRDRYRNEQFF. The DNA of the CDR3 is TGTGCCAGCAGCTTAGCCCTTCCAAATAGGGACAGATATAGGAATGAGCAGTTCTTC. The chain joins TRBV7-9 to TRBJ2-1, with 7 bases lining up with TRBD1. Looked up from germline, CDR1 is SEHNR and CDR2 is FQNEAQ (reference sequence). V was pared by 0 bases and J by 7 bases, with 18 bases of the junction left unmatched. This CDR3 spans 19 amino acids.